The next 15 T cell receptor beta chains were all read from a single sample in a study of vaccination and CD4 T cells after COVID-19. The treatment: roughly 10-day PBMC culture with coronavirus spike peptide pools or control peptides (ViraFEST assay). What these receptors recognize is not known. With the Oncomine TCR Beta short-read assay, DNA from cultured CD4+ T cells was sequenced. In TCRdb, the PCR reads were re-called with MiXCR into one record per CDR3 protein. Seen here are some 9,600 distinct CDR3 sequences, 50% to 70% observed once, and the top ten hold almost 35%. Sequenced input: CD4+ T cells from blood, cultured in vitro. The source is a human donor who had recovered from COVID-19.

This clonotype was detected only a few times. The rearrangement links TRBV6-1 to TRBJ1-2; D gene uncertain. The CDR3 is 14 amino acids. Germline V gene lookup returns CDR1 MNHNS and CDR2 SASEGT. Trimming pared 1 base from V and 8 bases from J, leaving 14 bases between. The CDR3 region is CASSEGFRTGGYTF. CDR3 coding DNA: TGTGCCAGCAGTGAAGGTTTCCGTACGGGGGGCTACACCTTC.

This clonotype has more than one count but fewer than ten. The rearrangement uses TRBV12-3 or TRBV12-4 and TRBJ1-2, with D unclear. Deletions cut 8 bases from V and 3 bases from J, with 4 bases between. The CDR3 runs 10 residues. As DNA, the CDR3 is TGTGCCAGCGGTTACTATGGCTACACCTTC. Translation: CASGYYGYTF.

This chain connects TRBV7-9 to TRBJ2-7; TRBD2 agrees at 10 bases. The CDR3 loop spans 15 amino acids. Germline values: CDR1 SEHNR, CDR2 FQNEAQ (reference sequence). The junction had 7 bases not matched to a gene; V was cut back by 2 bases and J by 6 bases. CDR3 in amino acids: CASSLSSSGSGEQYF. The CDR3 nucleotides read TGTGCCAGCAGCTTATCCTCTAGCGGGAGTGGCGAGCAGTACTTC. Combining the CDR3 with reference TRBV7-9 and TRBJ2-7 gives the whole variable domain DTGVSQNPRHKITKRGQNVTFRCDPISEHNRLYWYRQTLGQGPEFLTYFQNEAQLEKSRLLSDRFSAERPKGSFSTLEIQRTEQGDSAMYLCASSLSSSGSGEQYFGPGTRLTVT.

The V gene is TRBV27, the J gene TRBJ2-2; D is ambiguous. CDR3 length: 14 amino acids. Germline values: CDR1 MNHEY, CDR2 SMNVEV (reference sequence). The ends were cut back, 6 bases at V and 1 base at J, with 9 bases in the middle. CDR3 loop: CASRLGRNTGELFF. CDR3 nucleotide sequence: TGTGCCAGCAGATTGGGTCGGAACACCGGGGAGCTGTTTTTT.

This chain joins TRBV7-3 and TRBJ1-1; 7 bases agree with TRBD1. CDR1 SGHTA and CDR2 FQGTGA come from the germline V gene. V trimming: 5 bases; J trimming: 7 bases; junction bases outside the gene matches: 7. CDR3 length: 13 amino acids. The CDR3 is CASSPGQYVEAFF. CDR3 sequence (DNA): TGTGCCAGCAGCCCGGGACAGTACGTTGAAGCTTTCTTT.

Here the CDR3 reads CASSGGDRGPYGYTF. CDR3 DNA: TGTGCCAGCAGTGGGGGGGACAGGGGACCTTATGGCTACACCTTC. The chain links TRBV28 to TRBJ1-2, with 10 nucleotides matching TRBD1. With V trimmed by 5 bases and J by 5 bases, 8 bases remained unmatched. CDR3 length equals 15 residues. Germline CDR1 is MDHEN and CDR2 is SYDVKM.

The chain is built from TRBV15 and TRBJ1-5, with D uncertain. Between the trimmed V and J ends, which lost 4 bases and 2 bases, there was a span of 9 bases. Germline values: CDR1 LNHNV, CDR2 YYDKDF (reference sequence). The CDR3 length is 14 residues. As DNA, the CDR3 is TGTGCCACCAGCATCAGGTTGGGCAATCAGCCCCAGCATTTT. Amino acids: CATSIRLGNQPQHF.

CDR3 DNA sequence: TGTGCCAGCAGTCCCCCGGACAGGGGGCGTTTCCTCGGTCAGCCCCAGCATTTT. Its translation is CASSPPDRGRFLGQPQHF. The V gene is TRBV28, the J gene TRBJ1-5; 11 bases map to TRBD1. The CDR3 length is 18 residues. J was trimmed by 6 bases and V by 5 bases; bases with no gene match: 15. CDR1 and CDR2 (germline): MDHEN, SYDVKM.

The DNA of the CDR3 is TGTGCCAGCAGCTATACTCGTGGAGGAGTGGAGACCCAGTACTTC. Protein sequence: CASSYTRGGVETQYF. The chain uses TRBV7-9 and TRBJ2-5, with D possibly being TRBD2 (5 bases). Germline CDR1 reads SEHNR; CDR2 reads FQNEAQ (reference sequence). This CDR3 contains 15 residues. V lost 4 bases and J 5 bases, leaving 17 bases between the germline ends.

This chain links TRBV20-1 with TRBJ1-5, with D unresolved. The CDR3 runs to 13 residues. Trimming removed 3 bases from V and 0 bases from J, with 6 bases in between. Germline lookup yields CDR1 DFQATT and CDR2 SNEGSKA (reference sequence). CDR3 protein: CSARTNSNQPQHF. Here the CDR3 DNA reads TGCAGTGCTAGGACAAATAGCAATCAGCCCCAGCATTTT.

This clonotype occurred a few times. The chain carries TRBV29-1 and TRBJ2-6; D is ambiguous. In germline, CDR1 is SQVTM, CDR2 ANQGSEA. V lost 7 bases, J lost 0 bases, and 7 bases lay in between. This CDR3 has 13 amino acids. The CDR3 DNA reads TGCAGCGCCCGCAGCTCTGGGGCCAACGTCCTGACTTTC. Protein sequence: CSARSSGANVLTF.

The chain employs TRBV30 and TRBJ1-5; D is perhaps TRBD1 (5 bases). Trimming shortened V by 3 bases and J by 6 bases, and 15 bases separated the two germline ends. The CDR3 spans 14 residues. Germline V gene data show CDR1 as GTSNPN and CDR2 as SVGIG (reference sequence). In nucleotides, the CDR3 is TGTGCCTGGAGCGTTTCAATGAGGGGTCAGCCCCAGCATTTT. Encoded protein: CAWSVSMRGQPQHF.

The chain has TRBV30 and TRBJ1-2; D not resolved. The germline V and J ends were trimmed by 4 bases and 7 bases, with 13 bases remaining between them. This CDR3 comprises 12 residues. The germline gives CDR1 GTSNPN, CDR2 SVGIG (reference sequence). DNA for the CDR3: TGTGCCTGGAAAGAAGGCACCACTGGCTACACCTTC. Translated, it gives CAWKEGTTGYTF.

This clonotype showed up just once. This chain joins TRBV19 and TRBJ2-2; a weak D match, TRBD1 (5 bases). Germline loops: CDR1 LNHDA, CDR2 SQIVND (reference sequence). The CDR3 consists of 14 residues. V dropped 3 bases and J dropped 6 bases, with 11 bases sitting between them. CDR3 protein: CASSMAFRAGELFF. The DNA of the CDR3 is TGTGCCAGTAGTATGGCCTTCAGGGCCGGGGAGCTGTTTTTT. The full variable domain, with the rest looked up from reference TRBV19 and TRBJ2-2, is DGGITQSPKYLFRKEGQNVTLSCEQNLNHDAMYWYRQDPGQGLRLIYYSQIVNDFQKGDIAEGYSVSREKKESFPLTVTSAQKNPTAFYLCASSMAFRAGELFFGEGSRLTVL.

The CDR3 DNA follows: TGCAGTGCTAGAGTATTCCAAGGACCCCAGGGCAAAAACATTCAGTACTTC. Protein product: CSARVFQGPQGKNIQYF. V usage is TRBV20-1 and J usage is TRBJ2-4; TRBD1 is a possible D gene (5 bases). Per the germline V gene, CDR1 is DFQATT and CDR2 is SNEGSKA (reference sequence). This CDR3 has 17 amino acids. Trimming removed 1 base from V and 3 bases from J, with 19 bases in between.